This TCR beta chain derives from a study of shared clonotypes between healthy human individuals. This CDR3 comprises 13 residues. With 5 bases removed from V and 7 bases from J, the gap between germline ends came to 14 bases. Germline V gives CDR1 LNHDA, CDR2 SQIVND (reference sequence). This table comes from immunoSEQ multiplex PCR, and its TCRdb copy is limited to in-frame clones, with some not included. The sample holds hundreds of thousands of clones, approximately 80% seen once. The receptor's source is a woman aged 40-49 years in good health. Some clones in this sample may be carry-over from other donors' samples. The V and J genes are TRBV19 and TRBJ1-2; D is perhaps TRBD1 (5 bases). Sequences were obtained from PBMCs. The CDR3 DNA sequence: TGTGCCAGTAGTCGGTGGGGCGCGTTTGGCTACACCTTC. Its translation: CASSRWGAFGYTF.